This is a list of T cell receptor beta chains from one sample in a study of blood T cells in healthy people across ages. TCRdb reprocessed the 5' RACE reads with MiXCR, giving one entry per CDR3 protein. Among about 510,000 distinct CDR3 sequences listed, around a quarter were seen once. These data were likewise used in another study, on T cells of mothers and their children.

The sample comprised blood. The receptors originated from a boy aged 2 to 10 in good health. The CDR3 runs from the conserved cysteine through the conserved F or W. A D gene is named only where the DNA matches it firmly. Size values are once, few and many counts, or a class for expanded clones, and some rows have none.

>TRBV5-6|TRBJ1-2|few|TRBD1
TGTGCCAGCAGCTTGCATAGTCAGGGGGCAATCTATGGCTACACCTTC
CASSLHSQGAIYGYTF
>TRBV5-1|TRBJ2-5|few|-
TGCGCCAGCAGCTTGGCCTGGGTTCAAGAGACCCAGTACTTC
CASSLAWVQETQYF
>TRBV12-3/TRBV12-4|TRBJ1-2|-|-
TGTGCCAGCACCAAGACAGGATCATGGGGCTACACCTTC
CASTKTGSWGYTF
>TRBV3-1|TRBJ2-1|-|-
TGTGCCAGCAGCCCGGAGGGGGGTGAGCAGTTCTTC
CASSPEGGEQFF
>TRBV3-1|TRBJ2-3|few|-
TGTGCCAGCAGCCAATCAGGGTTTTCTACAGATACGCAGTATTTT
CASSQSGFSTDTQYF
>TRBV6-5|TRBJ2-1|-|-
TGTGCCAGCAGTTCCCGGGTCGTATGGGGTGAGCAGTTCTTC
CASSSRVVWGEQFF
>TRBV25-1|TRBJ1-1|few|-
TGTGCCAGCACCACGGTACAGGGCACTGAAGCTTTCTTT
CASTTVQGTEAFF
>TRBV15|TRBJ1-2|-|-
TGTGCCACCAGCAGAGTAGAGAAGGTTAACTATGGCTACACCTTC
CATSRVEKVNYGYTF
>TRBV6-6|TRBJ2-1|many|-
TGTGCCAGCAGACTAGGACACCCTGAGAATGAGCAGTTCTTC
CASRLGHPENEQFF
>TRBV5-4|TRBJ2-3|-|-
TGTGCCAGCAGCTTTTTATCGGGGGACAGCACAGATACGCAGTATTTT
CASSFLSGDSTDTQYF
>TRBV24-1|TRBJ1-2|-|TRBD1
TGTGCCACCAGTGATTCAGACAGGGACTCTGGCTACACCTTC
CATSDSDRDSGYTF
>TRBV5-5|TRBJ2-1|many|TRBD1
TGTGCCAGCAGCCAGACAGGGGCTCGGTACAATGAGCAGTTCTTC
CASSQTGARYNEQFF
>TRBV20-1|TRBJ2-5|many|-
TGCAGTGCTAGAGTACAGCAAGAGACCCAGTACTTC
CSARVQQETQYF
>TRBV21-1|TRBJ2-2|few|-
TGTGCCACTCCCCGAGGAGAAAGGGGTCCGAACACCGGGGAGCTGTTTTTT
CATPRGERGPNTGELFF
>TRBV27|TRBJ1-1|few|TRBD1
TGTGCCAGCAGTTTAAGGGGGCGGCCTTCCGCTGGAGCTTTCTTT
CASSLRGRPSAGAFF
>TRBV6-1|TRBJ2-3|few|-
TGTGCCAGCAGCGCCGGGACCGCCCCAGAATCGCAGTATTTT
CASSAGTAPESQYF
>TRBV9|TRBJ2-3|-|TRBD2
TGTGCCAGCAGCCCCCCAGGGGTTAGCGGGAGCCAATTTATGCAGTATTTT
CASSPPGVSGSQFMQYF
>TRBV5-1|TRBJ2-7|-|-
TGCGCCAGCACTGCCCAGGCGACCTACGAGCAGTACTTC
CASTAQATYEQYF
>TRBV18|TRBJ2-3|-|TRBD1
TGTGCCAGCTCACCACCTTTCAGACAGGGGCCGCGCTCAGATACGCAGTATTTT
CASSPPFRQGPRSDTQYF
>TRBV29-1|TRBJ2-1|few|-
TGCAGCGTAGGAAGGACAAATAACAATGAGCAGTTCTTC
CSVGRTNNNEQFF
>TRBV7-8|TRBJ2-5|-|TRBD2
TGTGCCAGCAGCTTACGTCCTAGCGGGGGCGGGGAGACCCAGTACTTC
CASSLRPSGGGETQYF
>TRBV2|TRBJ1-6|-|-
TGTGCCAGCAGTGAACGCTCGGGTCAAGGGTTTAATTCACCCCTCCACTTT
CASSERSGQGFNSPLHF
>TRBV6-2/TRBV6-3|TRBJ1-1|-|TRBD1
TGTGCCAGCACCCTACAGGGGACCACTGAAGCTTTCTTT
CASTLQGTTEAFF
>TRBV7-9|TRBJ1-6|-|TRBD1
TGTGCCAGCAGCCTGGGACAGTCGAATTCACCCCTCCACTTT
CASSLGQSNSPLHF
>TRBV28|TRBJ1-2|few|-
TGTGCCAGCAGTTTACTTCCAGGTTGGGACACCACTAACTATGGCTACACCTTC
CASSLLPGWDTTNYGYTF
>TRBV2|TRBJ1-3|-|-
TGTGCCAGCAGTGGCAAACTTCAGGGCTCTGGAAACACCATATATTTT
CASSGKLQGSGNTIYF
>TRBV5-1|TRBJ1-2|-|-
TGCGCCAGCAGCTTTCAACGGGACGTAGCTATCTATGGCTACACCTTC
CASSFQRDVAIYGYTF
>TRBV6-5|TRBJ1-4|-|TRBD1
TGTGCCAGCAGGTTTCAGGGGGAGGGTGAAAAACTGTTTTTT
CASRFQGEGEKLFF
>TRBV5-1|TRBJ1-2|few|TRBD1
TGCGCCAGCAGCGCCGGGACAGCCAGTAACTATGGCTACACCTTC
CASSAGTASNYGYTF
>TRBV6-5|TRBJ1-2|few|-
TGTGCCAGCGGAGGGGGATCGAGCCGTGGCTACACCTTC
CASGGGSSRGYTF
>TRBV10-3|TRBJ2-7|-|-
TGTGCCATCAGTGCTGCGGGCAGGGTCGGAGTCGAGCAGTACTTC
CAISAAGRVGVEQYF
>TRBV12-3/TRBV12-4|TRBJ2-1|few|TRBD2
TGTGCCAGCAGTTCCGCAAATCCCGGGACTAGCTTTCACAATGAGCAGTTCTTC
CASSSANPGTSFHNEQFF
>TRBV12-3/TRBV12-4|TRBJ2-7|-|-
TGTGCCAGCAGTCCGTCCTGGGGTGGAGGGATGCGGTACGAGCAGTACTTC
CASSPSWGGGMRYEQYF
>TRBV6-6|TRBJ2-1|-|-
TGTGCCAGCAGTTTTACGGGCTACAATGAGCAGTTCTTC
CASSFTGYNEQFF
>TRBV19|TRBJ1-2|once|TRBD1
TGTGCCAGTAGGCCGGGACAGGGGGCCTCTAACTATGGCTACACCTTC
CASRPGQGASNYGYTF
>TRBV7-8|TRBJ2-7|few|TRBD1
TGTGCCAGCAGCGAGGGACAGTCCCCCTACGAGCAGTACTTC
CASSEGQSPYEQYF
>TRBV5-5|TRBJ1-4|-|-
TGTGCCAGCAGCCTCCAGCATCAGAAAAATGAAAAACTGTTTTTT
CASSLQHQKNEKLFF
>TRBV12-3/TRBV12-4|TRBJ2-1|-|TRBD2
TGTGCCAGCAATGTGGGGACTAGCGGGGCAGGGGAGCAGTTCTTC
CASNVGTSGAGEQFF
>TRBV14|TRBJ2-4|few|TRBD1
TGTGCCAGCAGCCAAGAACACGAGACAGGGCTAGCCAAAAACATTCAGTACTTC
CASSQEHETGLAKNIQYF
>TRBV9|TRBJ2-2|-|-
TGTGCCAGCAGCGTAGGGGCAGAGAACACCGGGGAGCTGTTTTTT
CASSVGAENTGELFF
>TRBV11-3|TRBJ2-7|many|-
TGTGCCAGCAGCCAAGGAGGGACAACTCCGTCCCGAAAGCAGTACTTC
CASSQGGTTPSRKQYF
>TRBV12-5|TRBJ2-6|many|TRBD1
TGTGCTAGTGGTTTGGTAGGGACAGCCTCTGGTGGGGCCAACGTCCTGACTTTC
CASGLVGTASGGANVLTF
>TRBV20-1|TRBJ2-7|-|-
TGCAGTGCTAGCCCGCCGGGTCTAGCGTCGAGGGGCGAGCAGTACTTC
CSASPPGLASRGEQYF
>TRBV18|TRBJ2-5|-|-
TGTGCCAGCTCTAGGGAATCTGGGGAGACCCAGTACTTC
CASSRESGETQYF
>TRBV20-1|TRBJ1-2|-|-
TGCAGTGCTAGAGATCGTGGGGCTAGGAGGTATGGCTACACCTTC
CSARDRGARRYGYTF
>TRBV5-1|TRBJ2-1|-|-
TGCGCCAGCAGCTCCAATTCGGGTGCGGAGCACAATGAGCAGTTCTTC
CASSSNSGAEHNEQFF
>TRBV25-1|TRBJ1-1|few|TRBD1
TGTGCCAGCAGTGACCCAGGGGGTGCCCATCCTACTGAAGCTTTCTTT
CASSDPGGAHPTEAFF